The subject of this entry is one TCR beta chain. Membership in each cohort depended on participant-reported clinical history. The repertoire was sequenced with immunoSEQ multiplex PCR; TCRdb's copy has only in-frame clones and lacks some. The sample holds roughly 160,000 clones, over 70% seen once. This sample is drawn from a study of blood T cell repertoires in COVID-19. CDR3 length equals 15 residues. The germline V gene encodes CDR1 SGHTA and CDR2 FQGNSA. Trimming pared 1 base from V and 5 bases from J, leaving 14 bases between. Specimen: PBMCs or T cells enriched from blood (not recorded which). The origin of this receptor is a woman aged 55-70 years who had recovered from COVID-19. V usage is TRBV7-2 and J usage is TRBJ1-2; tentative D call: TRBD1 (6 bases). CDR3 in amino acids: CASSLDFAGTYGYTF. The CDR3 DNA follows: TGTGCCAGCAGCTTAGATTTCGCAGGGACATATGGCTACACCTTC.